This TCR beta chain was recorded in a study of cytomegalovirus exposure and HLA in healthy donors. Study-level background: Drawn from HLA-typed donors, 80 million to 95 million unique TCRs were held in an early data release.

Study findings and constraints: When a later analysis was performed, an Asian-associated ancestry cluster reportedly had fewer N-insertions than the roughly 730-donor mean. Presence/absence results assume similar sequencing depth per donor, which may not hold.

Donors were nominally healthy when sampled, though unrecorded immune exposures were likely. With respect to this clone: Its antigen is currently unknown.

This CDR3 is 17 amino acids long. Germline CDR1 is SGHNT and CDR2 is YYREEE (reference sequence). V dropped 3 bases and J dropped 3; count of bases not matched to a gene: 9. It was with 60 Vbeta and 13 Jbeta primers that the PCR ran. The method was immunoSEQ multiplex PCR; TCRdb's version includes in-frame clones alone and lacks a portion of them. Counted here are about 150,000 clones, more than 75% occurring once; the ten biggest clones make up about 2.5%. The chain links TRBV5-4 to TRBJ2-5; 12 bases align to TRBD2. This receptor was obtained from a man aged 25 to 40 in good health and CMV-seropositive. The sequencing sample was made of PBMCs. The chain's CDR3 is CASSSFLLAGGKETQYF. CDR3 in DNA: TGTGCCAGCAGCTCCTTCCTACTAGCGGGAGGCAAAGAGACCCAGTACTTC. Full variable domain (remainder filled in from reference TRBV5-4 and TRBJ2-5): ETGVTQSPTHLIKTRGQQVTLRCSSQSGHNTVSWYQQALGQGPQFIFQYYREEENGRGNFPPRFSGLQFPNYSSELNVNALELDDSALYLCASSSFLLAGGKETQYFGPGTRLLVL.